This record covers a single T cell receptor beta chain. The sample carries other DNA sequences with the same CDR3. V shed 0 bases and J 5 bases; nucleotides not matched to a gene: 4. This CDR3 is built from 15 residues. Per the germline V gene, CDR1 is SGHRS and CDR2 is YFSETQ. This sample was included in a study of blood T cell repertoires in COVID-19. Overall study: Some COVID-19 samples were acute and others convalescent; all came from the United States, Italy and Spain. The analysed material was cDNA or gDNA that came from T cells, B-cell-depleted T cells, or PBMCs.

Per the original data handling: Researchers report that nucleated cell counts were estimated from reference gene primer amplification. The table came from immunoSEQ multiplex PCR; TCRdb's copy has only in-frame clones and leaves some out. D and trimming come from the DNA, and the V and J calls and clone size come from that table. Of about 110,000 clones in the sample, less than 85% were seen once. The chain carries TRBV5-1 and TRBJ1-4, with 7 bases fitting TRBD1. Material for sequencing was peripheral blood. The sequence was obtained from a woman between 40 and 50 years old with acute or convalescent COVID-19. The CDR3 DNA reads TGCGCCAGCAGCTTGGGAGACAGGGACAATGAAAAACTGTTTTTT. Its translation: CASSLGDRDNEKLFF.